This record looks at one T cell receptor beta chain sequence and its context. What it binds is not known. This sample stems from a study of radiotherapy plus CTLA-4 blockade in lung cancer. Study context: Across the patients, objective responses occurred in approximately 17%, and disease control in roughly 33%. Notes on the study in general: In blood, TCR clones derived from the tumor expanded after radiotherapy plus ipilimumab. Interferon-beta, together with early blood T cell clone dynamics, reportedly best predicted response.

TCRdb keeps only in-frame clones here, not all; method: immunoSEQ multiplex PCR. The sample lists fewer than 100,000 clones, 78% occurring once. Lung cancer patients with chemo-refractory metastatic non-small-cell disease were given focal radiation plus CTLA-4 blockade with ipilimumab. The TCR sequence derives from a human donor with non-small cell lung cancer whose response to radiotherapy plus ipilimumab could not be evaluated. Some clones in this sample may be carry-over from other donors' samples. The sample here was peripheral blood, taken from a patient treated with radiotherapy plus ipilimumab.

The CDR3 bases are TGCGCCAGCAGCTTGGTAGCACCTAAAAGGCCTGAAGCTTTCTTT. Its translation is CASSLVAPKRPEAFF. The chain joins TRBV5-1 to TRBJ1-1; D uncertain. Trimming took 0 bases from V and 6 from J, leaving 15 bases between them. Germline V gives CDR1 SGHRS, CDR2 YFSETQ. This CDR3 region has 15 residues.